These 25 T cell receptor beta chains were sequenced from one sample in a study of response to subunit inactivated influenza vaccine. Each CDR3 protein gets one entry after TCRdb re-called the RT-PCR reads with MiXCR. The top ten hold about a tenth of the sample, which has 300,000 to 350,000 distinct CDR3 sequences, 22% seen once. Source: PBMCs from blood, taken approximately 22 months after vaccination. These receptors came from a man aged 50 to 75 who received an inactivated influenza vaccine.

The chain has TRBV6-1 and TRBJ1-5, with D maybe TRBD1 (5 bases). The CDR3 extends over 14 amino acids. V gave up 8 bases and J gave up 0 bases, with 11 bases separating them. Germline-derived CDR1 and CDR2 are MNHNS and SASEGT. The CDR3 DNA is TGTGCCAGCCGGATGGGGGTTAGCAATCAGCCCCAGCATTTT. Amino acid sequence: CASRMGVSNQPQHF.

This clonotype occurred once. The CDR3 loop is CASSFLRGGYTF. The DNA of the CDR3 is TGTGCCAGTAGTTTCCTTCGGGGTGGCTACACCTTC. V usage is TRBV19 and J usage is TRBJ1-2; no clear D gene. Germline CDR1 reads LNHDA; CDR2 reads SQIVND (reference sequence). The CDR3 length is 12 residues. The V and J ends lost 5 bases and 7 bases respectively, with 11 bases between them.

This clonotype was counted ten times or more. J is TRBJ1-1 and V is TRBV20-1; possibly TRBD1 for D (6 bases). The CDR3 spans 11 residues. Trimming took 8 bases from V and 2 from J, leaving 9 bases between them. Germline V gene data show CDR1 as DFQATT and CDR2 as SNEGSKA (reference sequence). CDR3 loop: CSPRGNTEAFF. CDR3 nucleotides: TGCAGTCCCAGGGGAAACACTGAAGCTTTCTTT.

This clonotype appeared a few times. The DNA is left out, because the CDR3 cannot be placed on it with certainty; the CDR3 is given as TCRdb lists it. V is TRBV7-5 and J is TRBJ2-7. TRBV7-5 is a listed pseudogene. The CDR3 adds up to 20 amino acids, both ends counted. The CDR3 loop is CISVSEGLPLDGRSSYEQYF.

The genes are TRBV4-2 and TRBJ1-1; D not certain. With 1 base removed from V and 4 bases from J, the gap between germline ends came to 10 bases. From germline, CDR1 is LGHNA and CDR2 YNFKEQ. The CDR3 is made up of 14 amino acids. The CDR3 protein is CASSQAGWGTEAFF. The CDR3 DNA reads TGTGCCAGCAGCCAAGCCGGCTGGGGCACTGAAGCTTTCTTT.

J is TRBJ2-7 and V is TRBV28, with 9 bases aligning to TRBD1. Germline CDR1 and CDR2: MDHEN and SYDVKM. There are 15 residues in the CDR3. V trimming: 7 bases; J trimming: 3 bases; junction bases outside the gene matches: 10. The CDR3 sequence: CASTSAGQGNYEQYF. The CDR3, as DNA: TGTGCCAGCACATCGGCGGGACAGGGTAACTACGAGCAGTACTTC.

The chain couples TRBV4-3 to TRBJ1-3; no reliable D call. The germline V gene has CDR1 LGHNA and CDR2 YSLEER. The germline V and J ends were trimmed by 0 bases and 2 bases, with 14 bases remaining between them. CDR3 length equals 17 residues. CDR3 loop: CASSQESWVRTGNTIYF. The CDR3 DNA sequence: TGCGCCAGCAGCCAAGAATCTTGGGTCAGGACTGGAAACACCATATATTTT.

The chain couples TRBV5-1 to TRBJ2-7, with TRBD1 as a possible D gene (5 bases). This CDR3 region has 14 residues. Germline V CDR1 and CDR2: SGHRS, YFSETQ. V was trimmed by 0 bases and J by 3 bases, leaving 10 bases between them. CDR3 region: CASSLAPGNYEQYF. CDR3 nucleotides: TGCGCCAGCAGCTTGGCTCCAGGGAACTACGAGCAGTACTTC.

This clonotype was counted once. The J gene is TRBJ2-5, the V gene TRBV7-9, with 11 positions matching TRBD2. The ends lost 5 bases at V and 10 bases at J; junction bases unmatched: 6. The CDR3 is 13 amino acids. Looked up from germline, CDR1 is SEHNR and CDR2 is FQNEAQ (reference sequence). CDR3 in amino acids: CASSPIAGGHQYF. CDR3 nucleotides: TGTGCCAGCAGCCCCATAGCGGGGGGGCACCAGTACTTC.

This chain uses TRBV28 with TRBJ2-2; a weak D match, TRBD1 (5 bases). This CDR3 spans 15 amino acids. V was shortened by 2 bases and J by 2 bases, with 9 bases between the two germline ends. Germline CDR1 MDHEN, CDR2 SYDVKM. CDR3 coding DNA: TGTGCCAGCAGTTTAGGACATCACAACACCGGGGAGCTGTTTTTT. It translates to CASSLGHHNTGELFF. The full variable domain, with the rest looked up from reference TRBV28 and TRBJ2-2, is DVKVTQSSRYLVKRTGEKVFLECVQDMDHENMFWYRQDPGLGLRLIYFSYDVKMKEKGDIPEGYSVSREKKERFSLILESASTNQTSMYLCASSLGHHNTGELFFGEGSRLTVL.

This clonotype was seen repeatedly, ten times or more. The J gene is TRBJ1-4, the V gene TRBV29-1, with D tentatively TRBD1 (6 bases). This CDR3 has 13 amino acids. V gave up 6 bases and J gave up 6 bases, with 14 bases separating them. From germline, CDR1 is SQVTM and CDR2 ANQGSEA. CDR3 sequence reads: CSVGTGADEKLFF. The CDR3 coding sequence is TGCAGCGTGGGGACGGGGGCGGATGAAAAACTGTTTTTT. Full variable domain (rest looked up from reference TRBV29-1 and TRBJ1-4): SAVISQKPSRDICQRGTSLTIQCQVDSQVTMMFWYRQQPGQSLTLIATANQGSEATYESGFVIDKFPISRPNLTFSTLTVSNMSPEDSSIYLCSVGTGADEKLFFGSGTQLSVL.

V and J are TRBV5-1 and TRBJ2-3; TRBD2 aligns across 8 bases. The CDR3 length is 16 residues. The ends lost 2 bases at V and 4 bases at J; junction bases unmatched: 9. CDR1 is SGHRS and CDR2 is YFSETQ in the germline V gene. In nucleotides, the CDR3 is TGCGCCAGCAGCTTCAGTGGAAGCGGGAGCGCAGATACGCAGTATTTT. It specifies CASSFSGSGSADTQYF.

This clonotype was counted at least ten times. This CDR3 is CASSPQRTDTQYF. The CDR3 DNA sequence: TGCGCCAGCAGCCCCCAACGCACAGATACGCAGTATTTT. The J gene is TRBJ2-3, the V gene TRBV4-3; no reliable D call. Trimming removed 4 bases from V and 1 base from J, with 6 bases in between. Germline assignment: CDR1 LGHNA and CDR2 YSLEER. This CDR3 is built from 13 residues.

V is TRBV6-1 and J is TRBJ1-1; weak D call: TRBD1 (5 bases). The CDR3 consists of 18 residues. V was shortened by 0 bases and J by 0 bases, with 17 bases between the two germline ends. The germline gives CDR1 MNHNS, CDR2 SASEGT. CDR3 protein: CASSEAGVGRMMNTEAFF. In DNA, the CDR3 is TGTGCCAGCAGTGAAGCGGGGGTCGGCCGTATGATGAACACTGAAGCTTTCTTT.

This clonotype appeared many times. This rearrangement joins TRBV20-1 to TRBJ1-1; weak D call: TRBD1 (6 bases). V shed 1 base and J shed 4 bases, with 13 bases lying between them. There are 14 residues in the CDR3. CDR1 is DFQATT, CDR2 SNEGSKA, per germline (reference sequence). This chain's CDR3 is CSARVKMGATEAFF. Written as DNA, the CDR3 is TGCAGTGCTAGAGTCAAGATGGGGGCCACTGAAGCTTTCTTT.

This clonotype was observed at least ten times. The genes are TRBV11-2 and TRBJ1-1, with no clear D. CDR3 length equals 14 residues. Trimming stripped 3 bases from V and 6 bases from J, with 14 bases between. Germline V lookup: CDR1 SGHAT, CDR2 FQNNGV. In DNA, the CDR3 is TGTGCCAGCAGCTTGTATGCAATTCGCGCTGAAGCTTTCTTT. It is translated as CASSLYAIRAEAFF.

This clonotype was observed a few times. The V gene is TRBV20-1, the J gene TRBJ1-4, with 8 positions matching TRBD1. The V gene end was trimmed by 7 bases and the J gene end by 7 bases; junction bases not matched to a gene: 8. CDR1 DFQATT and CDR2 SNEGSKA come from the germline V gene (reference sequence). The CDR3 extends over 13 amino acids. CDR3 DNA: TGCAGTGTCACGACAGGGGCAGGTGAAAAACTGTTTTTT. This sequence encodes CSVTTGAGEKLFF.

The chain carries TRBV18 and TRBJ2-1; 9 bases are shared with TRBD2. Unmatched junction bases numbered 13, after V lost 1 base and J lost 6 bases. Germline CDR1 and CDR2: KGHSH and LQKENI. The CDR3 sequence is 18 residues long. CDR3 sequence: CASSPQAAGGSQGNEQFF. The CDR3 DNA is TGTGCCAGCTCACCACAGGCAGCGGGAGGTTCTCAGGGCAATGAGCAGTTCTTC.

The chain employs TRBV6-5 and TRBJ2-3; 7 bases are a match to TRBD1. After removal of 4 bases from V and 9 bases from J, the junction contained 4 bases not matched to a gene. The CDR3 is 12 amino acids. Germline loops: CDR1 MNHEY, CDR2 SVGAGI. CDR3 nucleotides: TGTGCCAGCAGTTCAGACAGGGTCACGCAGTATTTT. Protein sequence: CASSSDRVTQYF.

This clonotype was seen only a few times. This sequence joins TRBV12-3 or TRBV12-4 and TRBJ2-1; 8 bases align to TRBD2. CDR3 size: 15 residues. The V gene end was trimmed by 7 bases and the J gene end by 3 bases; junction bases not matched to a gene: 8. The CDR3 DNA is TGTGCCAGCAACCTGGGGACTAGAGGCTACAATGAGCAGTTCTTC. This sequence encodes CASNLGTRGYNEQFF.

CDR3 in amino acids: CASSPRYSLNEKLFF. The CDR3 DNA follows: TGTGCCAGCAGCCCCCGGTACAGCTTGAATGAAAAACTGTTTTTT. This rearrangement joins TRBV12-3 or TRBV12-4 to TRBJ1-4, with no clear D. V shed 6 bases and J shed 5 bases, with 16 bases lying between them. CDR3 size: 15 residues.

This clonotype was recorded many times. The V and J genes are TRBV5-1 and TRBJ1-1; 7 nucleotides match TRBD1. The CDR3 is 14 amino acids. Per germline, CDR1 SGHRS and CDR2 YFSETQ. J gave up 1 base and V 3 bases, and 3 bases lay outside the gene matches. The CDR3 spells CASSWGQRNTEAFF. DNA for the CDR3: TGCGCCAGCAGCTGGGGACAGCGGAACACTGAAGCTTTCTTT.

V is TRBV13 and J is TRBJ1-1; D not certain. V gave up 1 base and J gave up 0 bases, with 9 bases separating them. Per the germline V gene, CDR1 is PRHDT and CDR2 is FYEKMQ (reference sequence). This CDR3 contains 15 residues. DNA for the CDR3: TGTGCCAGCAGCTTAGAACACAGCCTGAACACTGAAGCTTTCTTT. Translation: CASSLEHSLNTEAFF.

This clonotype appeared a few times. This chain connects TRBV20-1 to TRBJ1-5; TRBD1 agrees at 7 bases. The CDR3 is made up of 14 amino acids. Germline CDR1 is DFQATT and CDR2 is SNEGSKA (reference sequence). V shed 6 bases and J 4 bases; nucleotides not matched to a gene: 9. This chain's CDR3 is CSAQTGYKNQPQHF. In nucleotides, the CDR3 is TGCAGTGCACAGACAGGGTATAAGAATCAGCCCCAGCATTTT.

This clonotype occurred a few times. In DNA form, the CDR3 reads TGTGCCATCAGTGTTGACAGGGGGCCTGAAAAACTGTTTTTT. Encoded protein: CAISVDRGPEKLFF. The chain has TRBV10-3 and TRBJ1-4, with 10 bases identical to TRBD1. The germline CDR1 and CDR2 sequences are ENHRY and SYGVKD. J was trimmed by 7 bases and V by 4 bases; bases with no gene match: 3. The CDR3 runs to 14 residues.